This T cell receptor beta chain was observed in a study of cytomegalovirus exposure and HLA in healthy donors listed by TCRdb under 2017. A note on the overall study: In an earlier analysis of about 560 of the donors, around 300 Gb of sequence data and about 110 million unique TCR beta sequences from about 179 million T cells were reported. Typing coverage varied by locus: roughly 629-630 donors for A, B, C, DRB1 and DQB1; approximately 500 for DQA1; approximately 610 for DPA1; 400 to 480 for DPB1. A handful of DR-DQ haplotypes were handled as single units for association and clustering because linkage in the cohort was strong. In addition to the first cohort of roughly 700 subjects, a separate validation cohort of approximately 130 different subjects was used. Among roughly 400 genotyped donors of the cohort, an average of around 220,000 unique TCR beta nucleotide sequences was sequenced per donor, of which 15% to 20% were non-productive. In an earlier analysis of 587 of the donors, high-throughput TCR beta sequencing was used to judge whether each TCR beta V gene segment behaved as functional or pseudogenic. The study aimed to test whether signatures of past pathogen exposure could be identified by cataloging public T cell receptors. To predict cytomegalovirus infection status, the study brought together high-throughput TCR immunosequencing, statistical association of individual TCRs with disease status, and machine learning. Class I and class II HLA loci were covered by the typing at four-digit resolution. In a later genetic analysis, genome-wide SNP genotypes for about 65% of the roughly 670 donors were used, and that subset was treated as a discovery cohort. Alongside the repertoire data, information on donor age, sex, ethnicity and CMV serostatus was compiled. Among the approximately 400 genotyped donors, approximately 82% belonged to the genetic ancestry cluster associated with self-reported Caucasian donors. In a later analysis, previously published TCR beta repertoires from about 640 donors were re-analyzed and high-resolution HLA genotyping was added so that TCR occurrence patterns could be studied. An early release covering some 640 HLA-typed donors comprised 300 to 350 gigabases of sequencing data and around 80 million unique TCR sequences. All discovery cohort repertoires had been generated on a single sequencing platform. The study used immunosequencing to profile the T cell repertoires of 670 or so subjects and linked those repertoires to cytomegalovirus serostatus. Rather than drawing on any new phenotypic data, the later analysis identified candidate immune exposures from TCR beta sequences and the way those sequences occurred across donors.

To prepare the library, the immunoSEQ multiplex PCR assay was applied. A mixture of 60 forward primers for TCR Vbeta segments and 13 reverse primers for TCR Jbeta segments was used in the multiplex PCR. The CDR3 region of rearranged TCR beta genes was amplified from genomic DNA with a multiplex PCR assay. On the Illumina HiSeq System, the amplified TCR beta libraries were sequenced as 87-base-pair reads. In the authors' own workflow: A later analysis counted around 72 million unique TCR beta chains across the 700 or so repertoires, and approximately 11 million of these chains were shared by at least two donors. To remove PCR and sequencing errors, raw reads were error-corrected and collapsed into unique sequences using a nearest-neighbor algorithm that merged closely related sequences. V, D and J gene segments were assigned by aligning CDR3 sequences to IMGT reference sequences. Each retained sequence needed at least a six-nucleotide match to both a V gene segment and a J gene segment. Rearrangements were called productive when the CDR3 lacked stop codons and stayed in frame with V and J; all others were non-productive. Following IMGT convention, CDR3 was defined as the stretch from the second conserved V-encoded cysteine up to the conserved J-encoded phenylalanine. In an earlier analysis of just under 600 of the donors, sequences lacking an unambiguous match to a single V gene segment were excluded. In an earlier analysis of a few hundred of the donors, a V segment was called functional when productive rearrangements were above 56.7%, and segregating when the standard deviation between donors exceeded 5%. A statistical classification framework was developed to diagnose cytomegalovirus status using the catalog of TCR beta chain sequences. A later analysis assigned V and J genes by comparing TCR nucleotide sequences with IMGT/GENE-DB human TR gene sequences. In a later analysis, CDR3 sequences and most-parsimonious VDJ recombination scenarios were assigned using the TCRdist pipeline. In a later analysis, each TCR beta chain was defined by its CDR3 amino acid sequence together with its V-gene family, and reads lacking a unique V-gene family were excluded. As a way to deal with suspected cross-contamination and a sequencing artifact, a later analysis dropped roughly 600 nucleotide sequences that were highly shared and had low generation probability. A later analysis calculated a clonal expansion index for each public chain from normalized within-repertoire ranks of inferred template counts. In a later analysis, generation probabilities were computed using a VDJ recombination model fitted to out-of-frame rearrangements, and the results were checked against IGoR. A later analysis scored TCR-TCR, TCR-HLA and TCR-CMV co-occurrence with hypergeometric tests, applying a repertoire-size bias correction to TCR pairs. False discovery rates were estimated in a later analysis by permuting HLA or CMV assignments 20 times. In a later analysis, co-occurring TCRs were grouped with DBSCAN, and TCRdist sequence similarity was added when clustering was performed within HLA-allele-positive subsets. Co-occurrence clustering excluded repertoires with fewer than 30,000 or more than 120,000 public chains, plus five with anomalous nucleotide sharing. In TCRdb, the immuneACCESS table is reduced to in-frame sequences with V and J assigned. These tables do not hold every clone; where another copy was compared, an unresolved V gene accounts for under half, and the others remain unexplained. V and J calls and clone size are copied from that table; D and trimming were computed from the DNA. This sample's table has entries for some 60,000 clones. The ten largest clones represent 4% of the sample.

Comment on this clone: It lacks a known antigen.

The cohort consisted of 650 to 850 healthy bone marrow donors. At the time of sampling, every cohort member was nominally healthy, though immune exposures that went unrecorded were likely present. The donor tested CMV seronegative and was one of the 352 seronegative cohort members. A peripheral blood sample was provided by each donor, and peripheral blood mononuclear cells were used for TCR beta sequencing. The Qiagen DNeasy Blood Extraction Kit was used to extract genomic DNA from the blood cell samples. Inclusive of the bounding cysteine and phenylalanine, the CDR3 is 15 residues long. Solely the CDR3 DNA is kept, with 45 bases framed from the first base. V and J are truncated by 1 base and 8 bases respectively, leaving an intervening sequence of 15 bases. The CDR1 and CDR2 encoded by the germline V gene are MNHEY and SVGAGI. On the study overall, not on this receptor specifically: The cohort was sequenced for TCR beta chains only, and without alpha or paired-chain data the features that could be detected were limited. The classifier was reported to diagnose cytomegalovirus status with high specificity and sensitivity in both the original and validation cohorts. In a later analysis, TCR association rates were found to vary across HLA loci, with the most associated TCRs seen for DRB1 alleles and the fewest for HLA-C alleles. CMV serostatus was the only immune exposure information available for the cohort. A further reported finding was that TCR beta sequences accurately predicted the HLA-A and HLA-B alleles for most subjects in the first cohort. Because the 87-base-pair reads could not distinguish some IMGT-functional V segments, including TRBV6-2 and TRBV6-3, those segments were excluded. Because HLA typing was unavailable for some donors at each locus, only the typed subset was used in association tests. Strong co-occurrence of HLA alleles, especially DR and DQ, made assigning TCR associations to individual alleles difficult. Correlated functional status among segregating V segments might reflect linkage disequilibrium, but an unknown experimental factor could not be ruled out. Three of the identified cytomegalovirus-associated TCR beta chains were confirmed in vitro to be specific for cytomegalovirus antigens. According to the authors, the approach could potentially be generalized to other disease states and immunological phenotypes. The earlier analysis of 587 of the donors excluded over 15 rarely observed V segments, including chromosome 9 orphons, because counts were too low. Specific HLA alleles were associated with over 15,000 TCR beta sequences at a false discovery rate of 0.05 in a later analysis. A later analysis found that HLA-associated TCR beta chains were more clonally expanded and had lower generation probabilities than equally common non-associated chains. Roughly uniform sequencing depth across donors was assumed in presence/absence analyses, although this assumption may not hold. In a later genetic analysis, a missense DCLRE1C variant was associated with V-gene and J-gene trimming of TCR beta chains, and the association was replicated in an independent cohort. A later genetic analysis reported fewer N-insertions in productive TCRs among donors in an Asian-associated ancestry cluster than the roughly 700-donor mean. The study listed around 160 TCR beta chains as associated with cytomegalovirus. In an earlier analysis of roughly 500 of the donors, most TCR beta V segments appeared in productive rearrangements about 87% or about 30% of the time, broadly matching IMGT annotations. While some public TCRs were present in many individuals, most TCR sequences turned up only very rarely across donors. In a later analysis, most CMV-associated TCR beta chains were found to appear HLA-restricted, with HLA associations seemingly driven largely by CMV exposure. A group of highly shared sequence variants was considered likely to be a technical artifact of the sequencing pipeline. Several of the top co-occurrence clusters appeared to be linked to parvovirus B19, influenza, CMV and Epstein-Barr virus, according to a later analysis.

The source of this sequence is a male donor in good health and CMV-seronegative. Material: PBMCs. In this chain, TRBV6-5 is recombined with TRBJ2-1, with TRBD1 as a weak D call on 6 bases. The nucleotide sequence reads TGTGCCAGCAGTTACTTACACAGGGACGGAGATGAGCAGTTCTTC. Translated, it gives CASSYLHRDGDEQFF.